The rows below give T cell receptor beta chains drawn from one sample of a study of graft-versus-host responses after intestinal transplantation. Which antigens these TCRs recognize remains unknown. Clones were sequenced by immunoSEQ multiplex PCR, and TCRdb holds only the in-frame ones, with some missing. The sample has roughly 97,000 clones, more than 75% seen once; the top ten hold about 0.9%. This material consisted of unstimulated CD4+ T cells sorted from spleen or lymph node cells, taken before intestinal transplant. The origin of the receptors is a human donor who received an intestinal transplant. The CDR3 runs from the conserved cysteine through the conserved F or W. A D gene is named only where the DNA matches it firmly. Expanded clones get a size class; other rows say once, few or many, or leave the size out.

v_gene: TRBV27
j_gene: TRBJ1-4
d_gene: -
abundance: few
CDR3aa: CASEENEKLFF
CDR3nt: TGTGCCAGCGAGGAAAATGAAAAACTGTTTTTT

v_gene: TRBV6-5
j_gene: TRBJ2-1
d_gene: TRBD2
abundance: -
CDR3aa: CASSYLGLAENNEQFF
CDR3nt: TGTGCCAGCAGTTACCTCGGACTAGCGGAAAACAATGAGCAGTTCTTC

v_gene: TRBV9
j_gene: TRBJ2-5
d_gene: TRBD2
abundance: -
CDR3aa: CASSVVGEREGTQYF
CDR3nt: TGTGCCAGCAGCGTAGTGGGGGAGCGGGAGGGGACCCAGTACTTC

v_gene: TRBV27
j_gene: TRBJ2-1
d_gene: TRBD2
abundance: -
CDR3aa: CASSQNLAGDSYNEQFF
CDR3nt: TGTGCCAGCAGTCAGAATTTAGCGGGAGACTCCTACAATGAGCAGTTCTTC

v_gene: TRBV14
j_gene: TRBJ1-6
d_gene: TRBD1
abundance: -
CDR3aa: CASSQDGRGNSPLHF
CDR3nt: TGTGCCAGCAGCCAAGACGGCAGGGGGAATTCACCCCTCCACTTT

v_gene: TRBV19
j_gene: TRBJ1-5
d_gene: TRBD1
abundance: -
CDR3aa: CASSIMGQVSNQPQHF
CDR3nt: TGTGCCAGTAGTATAATGGGACAGGTCAGCAATCAGCCCCAGCATTTT

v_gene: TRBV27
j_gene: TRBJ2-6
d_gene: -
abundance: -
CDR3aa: CASGTLPLWGANVLTF
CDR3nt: TGTGCCAGCGGGACTCTCCCTCTCTGGGGGGCCAACGTCCTGACTTTC

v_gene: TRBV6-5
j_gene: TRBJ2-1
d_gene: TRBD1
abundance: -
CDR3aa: CASRSRDSWNEQFF
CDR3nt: TGTGCCAGCAGGAGCCGGGACAGTTGGAATGAGCAGTTCTTC

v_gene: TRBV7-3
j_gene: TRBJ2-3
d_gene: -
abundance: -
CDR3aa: CASSSHTDTQYF
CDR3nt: TGTGCCAGCAGCTCCCACACAGATACGCAGTATTTT

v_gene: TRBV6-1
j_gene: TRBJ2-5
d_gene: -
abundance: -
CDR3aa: CASRGGNAETQYF
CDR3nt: TGTGCCAGCAGAGGCGGGAACGCGGAGACCCAGTACTTC

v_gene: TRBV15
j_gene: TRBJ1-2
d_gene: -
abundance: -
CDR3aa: CATSRGGGRALSGYTF
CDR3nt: TGTGCCACCAGCAGAGGCGGGGGCCGGGCTCTGTCGGGCTACACCTTC

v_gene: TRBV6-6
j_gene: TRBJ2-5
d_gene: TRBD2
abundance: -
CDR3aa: CASSLLSGGAGETQYF
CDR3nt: TGTGCCAGCAGTTTACTTAGCGGGGGGGCCGGAGAGACCCAGTACTTC